This TCR beta chain was sequenced for a study of blood T cells in healthy people across ages. Findings and caveats of the study: Researchers report that TCR beta diversity correlated strongly with naive T cell percentage.

A second PCR, run for 7 to 11 cycles, used a sample-barcoded 5' primer plus a J-beta primer mix. Each cDNA molecule, via a template-switch adaptor with 12 random nucleotides, was tagged. MiXCR was run by TCRdb on the 5' RACE reads, yielding one entry per CDR3 protein. The sample consists of some 860,000 distinct CDR3 sequences, roughly three fifths of them appearing once. This clonotype was seen repeatedly, ten times or more. Its antigen is currently unknown. The CDR3 spans 15 residues. V gave up 0 bases and J gave up 8 bases, with 16 bases separating them. Germline lookup yields CDR1 MGHRA and CDR2 YSYEKL.

This sequence joins TRBV4-1 and TRBJ1-2; D perhaps matches TRBD1 (5 bases). The sequence was obtained from a man aged 35 to 55 in good health. Source material: blood. CDR3 loop: CASSQERQGTGGYTF. The CDR3 coding sequence is TGCGCCAGCAGCCAAGAGAGGCAGGGTACGGGCGGCTACACCTTC.